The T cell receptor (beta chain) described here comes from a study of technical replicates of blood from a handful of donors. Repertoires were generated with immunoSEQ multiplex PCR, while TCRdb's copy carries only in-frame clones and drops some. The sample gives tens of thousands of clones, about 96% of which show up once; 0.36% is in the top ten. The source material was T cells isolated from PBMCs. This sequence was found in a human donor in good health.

CDR3 in amino acids: CASSQGTSDTQYF. Written as DNA, the CDR3 is TGTGCCAGCTCCCAAGGGACTTCAGATACGCAGTATTTT. The gene calls are TRBV18 and TRBJ2-3; D perhaps matches TRBD2 (6 bases). The CDR3 has 13 amino acids. Germline V CDR1 and CDR2: KGHSH, LQKENI. V was shortened by 6 bases and J by 4 bases, with 11 bases between the two germline ends.